This T cell receptor (beta chain) is from a study of radiotherapy plus CTLA-4 blockade in lung cancer. CDR1 is SGDLS, CDR2 YYNGEE, per germline. V was clipped by 0 bases and J by 11 bases, with 15 bases between them. CDR3 length: 15 residues. Concerning this clone: Its target is not known.

Study-level findings and limits: Expansion of tumor-derived TCR clones was observed in blood after radiotherapy plus ipilimumab. According to reports, early shifts in blood T cell clones, alongside interferon-beta, forecast response most accurately.

TCRdb keeps only in-frame clones here, not all; method: immunoSEQ multiplex PCR. Of more than 55,000 clones in the sample, 75% to 85% were seen once. The receptor was derived from a human donor with non-small cell lung cancer who had a partial response to radiotherapy plus ipilimumab. The material was peripheral blood, obtained from a patient treated with radiotherapy plus ipilimumab. The chain links TRBV9 to TRBJ1-6; weak D call: TRBD1 (6 bases). CDR3 sequence (DNA): TGTGCCAGCAGCGTAGAGTCACAGGGAATTGCACCCCTCCACTTT. Its translation: CASSVESQGIAPLHF.